The 27 T cell receptor beta chains below come from one sample, sequenced in a study of blood T cells in healthy people across ages. Alongside a J-beta primer mix, a sample-barcoded 5' primer served in a second PCR lasting about 6 to 12 cycles. TCRdb analysed the 5' RACE reads with MiXCR anew, one entry per CDR3 protein. The sample contains some 1,500,000 distinct CDR3 sequences, about 42% of which appear only once. The sequencing sample was made of blood. Receptors were obtained from a woman aged 18-35 years in good health.

For this clonotype: Sequence at one end of the junction differs from germline and may be a read error. The gene calls are TRBV5-1 and TRBJ1-2; the match to TRBD1 covers 7 bases. CDR1 and CDR2 from the germline V gene are SGHRS and YFSETQ. This CDR3 region has 13 residues. The CDR3 nucleotides are TGCACCAGCAGCTTGAGACAGGGTTATGGCTACACCTTC. Amino acids: CTSSLRQGYGYTF.

This chain connects TRBV12-3 or TRBV12-4 to TRBJ1-1; 8 bases agree with TRBD1. Trimming took 6 bases from V and 1 from J; bases not matched to a gene: 4. CDR3 length: 14 residues. CDR3 nucleotide sequence: TGTGCCAGCAGAGGGGGACAGGCGAACACTGAAGCTTTCTTT. Protein: CASRGGQANTEAFF.

This sequence joins TRBV6-6 and TRBJ2-1; D remains ambiguous. The CDR3 consists of 14 residues. CDR1 MNHNY and CDR2 SVGAGI come from the germline V gene (reference sequence). V was shortened by 9 bases and J by 4 bases, with 16 bases between the two germline ends. DNA of the CDR3: TGTGCCAGTTCTATAGAAAGAGGATACAATGAGCAGTTCTTC. Translating it yields CASSIERGYNEQFF.

The V call is TRBV20-1, the J call TRBJ1-2, with D hard to call. Trimming took off 6 bases at V and 4 bases at J, with 27 bases between the two ends. CDR1 is DFQATT, CDR2 SNEGSKA, per germline (reference sequence). The length of the CDR3 is 17 residues. The CDR3: CSATRASSSGFRYGYTF. The CDR3 nucleotides read TGCAGTGCAACACGGGCCAGTTCTAGCGGGTTCCGCTATGGCTACACCTTC.

The table lists this clonotype with a few counts. The chain uses TRBV12-3 or TRBV12-4 and TRBJ2-1, with 7 bases matching TRBD2. V shed 3 bases and J 6 bases; nucleotides not matched to a gene: 5. There are 14 residues in the CDR3. The CDR3 nucleotides are TGTGCCAGCAGTTTTGAGGGACTAACCAATGAGCAGTTCTTC. Translated, it gives CASSFEGLTNEQFF.

The chain recombines TRBV4-1 with TRBJ1-5; D perhaps matches TRBD1 (6 bases). The CDR3 runs 14 residues. Germline V lookup: CDR1 MGHRA, CDR2 YSYEKL. With 1 base removed from V and 5 bases from J, the gap between germline ends came to 9 bases. The CDR3 sequence is CASSQAGGDQPQHF. The CDR3 DNA follows: TGCGCCAGCAGCCAAGCCGGGGGCGATCAGCCCCAGCATTTT.

The chain joins TRBV7-2 to TRBJ1-4; D call uncertain. V was cut by 3 bases and J by 8 bases, with 16 bases left in between. The germline gives CDR1 SGHTA, CDR2 FQGNSA. This CDR3 is 15 amino acids long. CDR3 sequence (DNA): TGTGCCAGCAGCTTCCGCCGGGGAGGAGCGGAAAAACTGTTTTTT. Protein: CASSFRRGGAEKLFF.

This clonotype was found a few times. The J gene is TRBJ2-3, the V gene TRBV7-2; no firm D call. The CDR3 contains 16 residues. Germline V gene lookup returns CDR1 SGHTA and CDR2 FQGNSA. Trimming removed 1 base at V and 1 base at J, with 12 bases between. CDR3 coding DNA: TGTGCCAGCAGCTTAGTATGGAGACATCGCACAGATACGCAGTATTTT. Translated, it gives CASSLVWRHRTDTQYF.

The chain is built from TRBV12-3 or TRBV12-4 and TRBJ2-7; D is undetermined. The length of the CDR3 is 11 residues. Trimming removed 5 bases at V and 5 bases at J, with 7 bases between. The CDR3 spells CASSTLHEQYF. In nucleotides, the CDR3 is TGTGCCAGCAGTACCCTTCACGAGCAGTACTTC.

This clonotype came up a few times. The chain is built from TRBV5-1 and TRBJ2-1; unclear D gene. Germline values: CDR1 SGHRS, CDR2 YFSETQ. The length of the CDR3 is 14 residues. V lost 1 base and J 8 bases, leaving 13 bases between the germline ends. CDR3 amino acids: CASSLYVAMDEQFF. The CDR3 nucleotides read TGCGCCAGCAGCTTGTATGTAGCTATGGATGAGCAGTTCTTC.

This clonotype was seen once. The chain recombines TRBV7-2 with TRBJ1-2; D is ambiguous. V lost 7 bases and J 4 bases, leaving 19 bases between the germline ends. Germline V CDR1 and CDR2: SGHTA, FQGNSA. This CDR3 is built from 15 residues. CDR3 sequence: CASTLLRVPSYGYTF. CDR3 DNA: TGTGCCAGCACCCTTCTAAGGGTCCCTAGCTATGGCTACACCTTC.

In its sample, this clonotype was seen a few times. The chain has TRBV20-1 and TRBJ2-3, with 10 bases matching TRBD2. Per germline, CDR1 DFQATT and CDR2 SNEGSKA (reference sequence). The CDR3 length is 16 residues. With V trimmed by 3 bases and J by 0 bases, 6 bases remained unmatched. DNA for the CDR3: TGCAGTGCTAGCAGCGGGGGGGCTGATAGCACAGATACGCAGTATTTT. This codes for CSASSGGADSTDTQYF.

This clonotype has at least ten counts. V is TRBV4-1 and J is TRBJ2-3; D is unclear. In germline, CDR1 is MGHRA, CDR2 YSYEKL. Between the trimmed V and J ends, which lost 1 base and 5 bases, there was a span of 7 bases. The CDR3 contains 13 residues. CDR3 bases: TGCGCCAGCAGCCAAGTGGCGGAAGATACGCAGTATTTT. As protein: CASSQVAEDTQYF.

This clonotype came up once. The rearrangement uses TRBV6-5 and TRBJ1-1; the D is unclear. With 2 bases removed from V and 0 bases from J, the gap between germline ends came to 7 bases. From germline, CDR1 is MNHEY and CDR2 SVGAGI. This CDR3 is 14 amino acids long. The CDR3 here is CASSYNRLNTEAFF. CDR3 DNA: TGTGCCAGCAGTTACAACCGCCTGAACACTGAAGCTTTCTTT.

The chain combines TRBV5-1 with TRBJ2-7; 9 bases fit TRBD2. Germline trimming cut 6 bases from V and 4 bases from J; bases unmatched to any gene: 11. Germline V gene lookup returns CDR1 SGHRS and CDR2 YFSETQ. This CDR3 has 15 residues. CDR3 in amino acids: CASTRAGGQSYEQYF. In nucleotides, the CDR3 is TGCGCCAGCACGAGAGCGGGGGGCCAGTCTTACGAGCAGTACTTC.

A few counts support this clonotype. Written as DNA, the CDR3 is TGTGCCAGCAAGCCTACAGGGAATTCACCCCTCCACTTT. It is translated as CASKPTGNSPLHF. The gene calls are TRBV2 and TRBJ1-6, with D tentatively TRBD1 (6 bases). Trimming stripped 7 bases from V and 7 bases from J, with 11 bases between. This CDR3 has 13 residues. The germline V gene has CDR1 SNHLY and CDR2 FYNNEI.

This chain uses TRBV12-3 or TRBV12-4 with TRBJ2-3, with a possible D match to TRBD1 (6 bases). The length of the CDR3 is 14 residues. The V end lost 8 bases, the J end lost 1 base, and 13 bases lay between the germline ends. The CDR3 DNA follows: TGTGCCAGCGGGCCGACAGGTGGCACAGATACGCAGTATTTT. It encodes CASGPTGGTDTQYF.

This clonotype was seen a few times. One end of the junction varies from germline; a read error may be responsible. The chain links TRBV7-6 to TRBJ2-3, with D possibly TRBD2 on 6 matching bases. Per germline, CDR1 SGHVS and CDR2 FNYEAQ. This CDR3 has 18 amino acids. This CDR3 reads CASSPGQLGGMGTNTQYF. The CDR3 DNA is TGTGCCAGCAGCCCCGGACAATTAGGAGGGATGGGCACAAATACGCAGTATTTT. Variable domain in full (rest from reference TRBV7-6 and TRBJ2-3): GAGVSQSPRYKVTKRGQDVALRCDPISGHVSLYWYRQALGQGPEFLTYFNYEAQQDKSGLPNDRFSAERPEGSISTLTIQRTEQRDSAMYRCASSPGQLGGMGTNTQYFGPGTRLTVL.

V usage is TRBV27 and J usage is TRBJ2-3, with D tentatively TRBD1 or TRBD2 (6 bases each). Germline CDR1 MNHEY, CDR2 SMNVEV (reference sequence). V was trimmed by 3 bases and J by 0 bases, leaving 19 bases between them. The CDR3 has 18 amino acids. The CDR3 protein is CASSLGGYSSFSTDTQYF. The CDR3 nucleotides are TGTGCCAGCAGTTTGGGGGGCTACTCCTCATTTAGCACAGATACGCAGTATTTT.

About this clonotype: Since no conserved phenylalanine or tryptophan closes the CDR3, a read error is the likely cause. The rearrangement uses TRBV4-3 and TRBJ2-1, with TRBD2 identical over 8 bases. The CDR3 consists of 15 residues. Germline V gene data show CDR1 as LGHNA and CDR2 as YSLEER. J was trimmed by 6 bases and V by 1 base; bases with no gene match: 5. The CDR3 coding sequence is TGCGCCAGCAGCCAAGGCGGGGGGCCTTTCAATGAGCAGTTCTTA. Amino acid sequence: CASSQGGGPFNEQFL.

The chain uses TRBV12-3 or TRBV12-4 and TRBJ2-5, with D possibly being TRBD1 (6 bases). The CDR3 totals 17 residues. Trimming pared 3 bases from V and 5 bases from J, leaving 22 bases between. The chain's CDR3 is CASSLGTYEYLTETQYF. In nucleotides, the CDR3 is TGTGCCAGCAGTTTGGGGACATACGAATACCTCACGGAGACCCAGTACTTC.

The rearrangement joins TRBV29-1 to TRBJ2-5; the D is unclear. The CDR3 runs 13 residues. V lost 3 bases, J lost 5 bases, and 13 bases lay in between. The germline gives CDR1 SQVTM, CDR2 ANQGSEA. Here the CDR3 DNA reads TGCAGCGTTGAGTGGGGATTCAGGGAGACCCAGTACTTC. Its protein is CSVEWGFRETQYF.

This clonotype was counted between two and nine times. The chain links TRBV7-2 to TRBJ1-1; 8 bases map to TRBD1. The germline gives CDR1 SGHTA, CDR2 FQGNSA. Trimming at V came to 5 bases and at J to 0 bases, leaving 8 bases not matched to a gene. The length of the CDR3 is 16 residues. CDR3 sequence: CASSIDRGGMNTEAFF. The DNA for the CDR3 is TGTGCCAGCAGCATAGACAGGGGCGGCATGAACACTGAAGCTTTCTTT.

The chain carries TRBV20-1 and TRBJ1-5, with no clear D. V shed 2 bases and J shed 3 bases, with 8 bases lying between them. Germline V CDR1 and CDR2: DFQATT, SNEGSKA (reference sequence). The CDR3 runs to 13 residues. The CDR3 here is CSARRQNNQPQHF. The CDR3 DNA reads TGCAGTGCTAGACGGCAGAACAATCAGCCCCAGCATTTT.

The chain combines TRBV11-2 with TRBJ2-7; tentative D call: TRBD2 (6 bases). CDR3 size: 15 residues. The germline V and J ends were trimmed by 2 bases and 0 bases, with 11 bases remaining between them. Germline CDR1 and CDR2: SGHAT and FQNNGV. In nucleotides, the CDR3 is TGTGCCAGCAGCTTAAGAACGGACTACTCCTACGAGCAGTACTTC. Residues: CASSLRTDYSYEQYF.

This clonotype was detected once. CDR3 sequence reads: CASNVEQGADTQYF. CDR3 nucleotide sequence: TGTGCCAGCAATGTTGAACAGGGTGCGGATACGCAGTATTTT. The chain joins TRBV2 to TRBJ2-3; a possible D gene is TRBD1 (6 bases). Trimming cost V 7 bases and J 6 bases, with 17 bases left between them. CDR3 length: 14 amino acids. Germline values: CDR1 SNHLY, CDR2 FYNNEI.

The CDR3 DNA reads TGTGCCAGCAGCTTGGACAGGGGGTATGAGACCCAGTACTTC. Translation gives CASSLDRGYETQYF. The gene calls are TRBV7-2 and TRBJ2-5; TRBD1 aligns across 10 bases. CDR3 size: 14 residues. Germline values: CDR1 SGHTA, CDR2 FQGNSA. Trimming removed 3 bases from V and 5 bases from J; junction bases left unmatched: 3.